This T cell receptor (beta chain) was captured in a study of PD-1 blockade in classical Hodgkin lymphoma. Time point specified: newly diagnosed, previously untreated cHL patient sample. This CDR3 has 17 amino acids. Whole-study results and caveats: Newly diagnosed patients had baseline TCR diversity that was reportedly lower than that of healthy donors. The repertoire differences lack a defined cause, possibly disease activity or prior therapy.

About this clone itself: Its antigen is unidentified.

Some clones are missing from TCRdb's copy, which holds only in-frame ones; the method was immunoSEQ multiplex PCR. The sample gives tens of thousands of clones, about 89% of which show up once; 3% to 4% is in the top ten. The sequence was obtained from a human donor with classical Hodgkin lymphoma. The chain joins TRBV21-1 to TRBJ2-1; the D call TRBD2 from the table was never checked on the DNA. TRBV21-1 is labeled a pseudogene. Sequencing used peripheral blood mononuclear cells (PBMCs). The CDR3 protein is CASSPEEGQGSYNEQFF. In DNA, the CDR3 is TGTGCCAGCAGCCCTGAGGAGGGGCAAGGGTCGTACAATGAGCAGTTCTTC.